This TCR beta chain was captured by sequencing in a study of identical twins. Study-wide results and limits: Excess low generation probability was seen in twin-shared out-of-frame alpha sequences. With beta out-of-frame sequences, excess sharing by twins was weaker. Insertion counts were lower in abundant cord blood beta clonotypes, a trend that memory repertoires did not show.

For this clonotype: Its antigen remains unknown.

One entry per CDR3 protein results from TCRdb running MiXCR on the 5' RACE reads. The data show 400,000 to 500,000 distinct CDR3 sequences, around 20% seen once. Healthy Caucasian individuals made up all the donors. Germline lookup yields CDR1 SGDLS and CDR2 YYNGEE. The CDR3 consists of 16 residues. V dropped 3 bases and J dropped 2 bases, with 12 bases sitting between them. This clonotype originated in a man over 45 in good health. V gene TRBV9 combines with J gene TRBJ2-6; possible D gene TRBD1, 6 bases. The sample comprised naive T cells sorted from blood. The CDR3: CASSAGVKAGANVLTF. The CDR3 DNA reads TGTGCCAGCAGCGCAGGGGTAAAAGCTGGGGCCAACGTCCTGACTTTC.